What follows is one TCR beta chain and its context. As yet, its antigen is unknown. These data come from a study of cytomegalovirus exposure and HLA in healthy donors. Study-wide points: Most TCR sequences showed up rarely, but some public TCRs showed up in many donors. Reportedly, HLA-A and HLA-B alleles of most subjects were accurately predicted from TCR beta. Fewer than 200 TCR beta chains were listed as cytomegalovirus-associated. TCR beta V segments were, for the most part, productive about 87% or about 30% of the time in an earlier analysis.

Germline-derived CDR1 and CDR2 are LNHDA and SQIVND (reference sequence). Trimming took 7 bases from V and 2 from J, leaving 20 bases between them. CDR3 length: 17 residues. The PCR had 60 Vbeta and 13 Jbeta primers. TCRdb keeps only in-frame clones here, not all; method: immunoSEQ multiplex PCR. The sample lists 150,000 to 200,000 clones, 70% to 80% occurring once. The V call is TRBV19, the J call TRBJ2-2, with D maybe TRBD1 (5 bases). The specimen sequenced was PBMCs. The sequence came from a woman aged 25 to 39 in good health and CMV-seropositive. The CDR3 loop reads CASTLWPGRANTGELFF. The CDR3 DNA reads TGTGCCAGTACCTTGTGGCCGGGCAGGGCCAACACCGGGGAGCTGTTTTTT.